The rows below give T cell receptor beta chains drawn from one sample of a study of blood T cells in healthy people across ages. TCRdb processed the 5' RACE reads anew with MiXCR; each CDR3 protein has one entry. The table has 1.5 million to 2 million distinct CDR3 sequences, roughly two fifths seen once. The specimen was blood. Receptor source: a human donor in good health. Each CDR3 is given with its conserved first and last residue. The order of the fields is V gene, D gene, clone size, J gene, CDR3 protein, CDR3 DNA. The D gene is left open where the match is weak. For some rows the clone size is stated as once, few or many, or as a class when expanded; others skip it.

v_call: TRBV11-3
d_call: -
clone_size: few
j_call: TRBJ2-1
cdr3_aa: CASSLDRRLAGSDEQFF
cdr3_nt: TGTGCCAGCAGCTTAGATCGGCGTTTGGCGGGGAGTGATGAGCAGTTCTTC

v_call: TRBV24-1
d_call: -
clone_size: -
j_call: TRBJ1-2
cdr3_aa: CATSAGNYGYTF
cdr3_nt: TGTGCCACCAGTGCGGGGAACTATGGCTACACCTTC

v_call: TRBV24-1
d_call: -
clone_size: -
j_call: TRBJ1-2
cdr3_aa: CATSDGGQGLFGYTF
cdr3_nt: TGTGCCACCAGTGATGGGGGGCAGGGGCTATTCGGCTACACCTTC

v_call: TRBV5-1
d_call: TRBD2
clone_size: -
j_call: TRBJ2-2
cdr3_aa: CASRTGGGYTGELFF
cdr3_nt: TGCGCCAGCAGAACAGGCGGGGGATACACCGGGGAGCTGTTTTTT

v_call: TRBV12-3/TRBV12-4
d_call: -
clone_size: -
j_call: TRBJ1-5
cdr3_aa: CASSLTEGHQPQHF
cdr3_nt: TGTGCCAGCAGCCTGACCGAAGGGCATCAGCCCCAGCATTTT

v_call: TRBV27
d_call: -
clone_size: once
j_call: TRBJ1-2
cdr3_aa: CASRTGLDGYTF
cdr3_nt: TGTGCCAGCAGGACGGGGCTCGACGGCTACACCTTC

v_call: TRBV10-3
d_call: TRBD2
clone_size: few
j_call: TRBJ2-5
cdr3_aa: CAISESTRGGETQYF
cdr3_nt: TGTGCCATCAGTGAGTCGACAAGGGGAGGGGAGACCCAGTACTTC

v_call: TRBV4-3
d_call: TRBD2
clone_size: -
j_call: TRBJ2-1
cdr3_aa: CASSGLAGARTNEQFF
cdr3_nt: TGCGCCAGCAGCGGGTTAGCGGGGGCCAGGACTAATGAGCAGTTCTTC

v_call: TRBV20-1
d_call: -
clone_size: few
j_call: TRBJ2-5
cdr3_aa: CSAPDFNSQETQYF
cdr3_nt: TGCAGTGCCCCAGACTTTAACTCGCAAGAGACCCAGTACTTC

v_call: TRBV24-1
d_call: TRBD1
clone_size: -
j_call: TRBJ2-1
cdr3_aa: CATSDSGTGIEQFF
cdr3_nt: TGTGCCACCAGTGATTCCGGGACAGGGATCGAGCAGTTCTTC

v_call: TRBV9
d_call: TRBD1
clone_size: -
j_call: TRBJ2-7
cdr3_aa: CASSPWTGASYEQYF
cdr3_nt: TGTGCCAGCAGCCCCTGGACAGGGGCCTCCTACGAGCAGTACTTC

v_call: TRBV3-1
d_call: -
clone_size: -
j_call: TRBJ2-7
cdr3_aa: CASSQAHRYEQYF
cdr3_nt: TGTGCCAGCAGTCAAGCCCACCGTTACGAGCAGTACTTC

v_call: TRBV6-5
d_call: -
clone_size: -
j_call: TRBJ1-6
cdr3_aa: CASSYLGVHLHF
cdr3_nt: TGTGCCAGCAGTTACTTAGGGGTTCACCTCCACTTT

v_call: TRBV12-3/TRBV12-4
d_call: TRBD1
clone_size: -
j_call: TRBJ1-2
cdr3_aa: CASSLVPGTGGAVHYGYTF
cdr3_nt: TGTGCCAGCAGTTTAGTCCCTGGGACAGGGGGCGCGGTCCACTATGGCTACACCTTC

v_call: TRBV12-3/TRBV12-4
d_call: -
clone_size: few
j_call: TRBJ2-1
cdr3_aa: CASSPRTKYNEQFF
cdr3_nt: TGTGCCAGCAGTCCTCGGACCAAGTACAATGAGCAGTTCTTC

v_call: TRBV6-2/TRBV6-3
d_call: -
clone_size: -
j_call: TRBJ2-1
cdr3_aa: CAGSQNRARGTEQFF
cdr3_nt: TGTGCCGGCAGCCAAAACAGGGCCCGTGGCACTGAGCAGTTCTTC

v_call: TRBV9
d_call: TRBD1
clone_size: few
j_call: TRBJ1-2
cdr3_aa: CASSGDSSNYGYTF
cdr3_nt: TGTGCCAGCAGCGGGGACAGTTCGAACTATGGCTACACCTTC

v_call: TRBV28
d_call: TRBD2
clone_size: few
j_call: TRBJ2-4
cdr3_aa: CASSPREGKNIQYF
cdr3_nt: TGTGCCAGCAGTCCCCGGGAGGGTAAAAACATTCAGTACTTC

v_call: TRBV19
d_call: -
clone_size: -
j_call: TRBJ2-7
cdr3_aa: CASSENAGRPYEQYF
cdr3_nt: TGTGCCAGTAGTGAAAACGCGGGGAGACCCTACGAGCAGTACTTC

v_call: TRBV29-1
d_call: -
clone_size: -
j_call: TRBJ2-1
cdr3_aa: CSVGEGDNEQFF
cdr3_nt: TGCAGCGTGGGCGAGGGAGACAATGAGCAGTTCTTC

v_call: TRBV7-2
d_call: TRBD2
clone_size: -
j_call: TRBJ2-5
cdr3_aa: CASSTRRTSGGAGTQYF
cdr3_nt: TGTGCCAGCAGCACGAGGCGGACTAGCGGGGGGGCCGGGACCCAGTACTTC

v_call: TRBV4-1
d_call: -
clone_size: few
j_call: TRBJ2-7
cdr3_aa: CASSLRGGRTGESYEQYF
cdr3_nt: TGCGCCAGCAGCTTAAGGGGGGGACGAACAGGGGAGTCCTACGAGCAGTACTTC

v_call: TRBV21-1
d_call: -
clone_size: -
j_call: TRBJ1-5
cdr3_aa: CASSKVSKKGHQLHF
cdr3_nt: TGTGCCAGCAGCAAAGTCTCTAAGAAGGGACACCAATTGCATTTT

v_call: TRBV4-3
d_call: -
clone_size: -
j_call: TRBJ1-5
cdr3_aa: CASSLIRGENQPQHF
cdr3_nt: TGCGCCAGCAGCCTAATCAGGGGAGAGAATCAGCCCCAGCATTTT

v_call: TRBV6-5
d_call: -
clone_size: -
j_call: TRBJ1-1
cdr3_aa: CASSYGGGYWGATEAFF
cdr3_nt: TGTGCCAGCAGTTACGGAGGTGGTTATTGGGGGGCAACTGAAGCTTTCTTT

v_call: TRBV7-9
d_call: -
clone_size: few
j_call: TRBJ2-1
cdr3_aa: CASSKAVYNEQFF
cdr3_nt: TGTGCCAGCAGCAAGGCAGTCTACAATGAGCAGTTCTTC

v_call: TRBV6-2/TRBV6-3
d_call: -
clone_size: -
j_call: TRBJ1-2
cdr3_aa: CASSYARVSDGYTF
cdr3_nt: TGTGCCAGCAGTTACGCCAGGGTATCAGATGGCTACACCTTC

v_call: TRBV6-6
d_call: -
clone_size: -
j_call: TRBJ1-2
cdr3_aa: CASSKIEYGYTF
cdr3_nt: TGTGCCAGCAGCAAAATTGAATATGGCTACACCTTC

v_call: TRBV20-1
d_call: -
clone_size: few
j_call: TRBJ2-3
cdr3_aa: CSALASADTQYF
cdr3_nt: TGCAGTGCTCTTGCTAGTGCAGATACGCAGTATTTT

v_call: TRBV29-1
d_call: -
clone_size: -
j_call: TRBJ1-1
cdr3_aa: CSVEGLVGTEAFF
cdr3_nt: TGCAGCGTTGAGGGGTTAGTAGGCACTGAAGCTTTCTTT

v_call: TRBV2
d_call: -
clone_size: -
j_call: TRBJ2-7
cdr3_aa: CASNPIRSSYEQYF
cdr3_nt: TGTGCCAGCAACCCAATCAGGAGCTCCTACGAGCAGTACTTC

v_call: TRBV19
d_call: TRBD1
clone_size: -
j_call: TRBJ2-7
cdr3_aa: CASGTALSSYEQYF
cdr3_nt: TGTGCCAGTGGGACAGCCCTGAGCTCCTACGAGCAGTACTTC

v_call: TRBV29-1
d_call: -
clone_size: -
j_call: TRBJ1-2
cdr3_aa: CSDTSGYGYTF
cdr3_nt: TGCAGCGACACCTCAGGGTATGGCTACACCTTC

v_call: TRBV4-2
d_call: -
clone_size: once
j_call: TRBJ2-3
cdr3_aa: CASSQTGEDTQYF
cdr3_nt: TGTGCCAGCAGCCAGACCGGGGAGGATACGCAGTATTTT

v_call: TRBV6-5
d_call: -
clone_size: -
j_call: TRBJ2-5
cdr3_aa: CASSTIQGGSETQYF
cdr3_nt: TGTGCCAGCAGCACAATACAGGGAGGGTCGGAGACCCAGTACTTC

v_call: TRBV7-9
d_call: -
clone_size: -
j_call: TRBJ2-1
cdr3_aa: CASSFSFAGRNEQFF
cdr3_nt: TGTGCCAGCAGCTTTTCGTTCGCGGGGAGAAATGAGCAGTTCTTC

v_call: TRBV29-1
d_call: -
clone_size: many
j_call: TRBJ2-7
cdr3_aa: CSVQQGYEQYF
cdr3_nt: TGCAGCGTTCAACAGGGATACGAGCAGTACTTC

v_call: TRBV6-6
d_call: TRBD1
clone_size: -
j_call: TRBJ1-5
cdr3_aa: CASRLTGEDQPQHF
cdr3_nt: TGTGCCAGCAGACTGACAGGGGAGGATCAGCCCCAGCATTTT